The 27 T cell receptor beta chains given below trace back to one sample, sequenced in a study of PD-1 blockade in classical Hodgkin lymphoma. This sample's time point: cycle 4 day 1 (C4D1), after 6 weeks of nivolumab. Each patient relapsed following autologous stem cell transplantation, and prior brentuximab vedotin exposure differed. Negative magnetic selection isolated CD4+ T cells from thawed PBMCs. Sequencing was performed with immunoSEQ multiplex PCR; in TCRdb, only in-frame clones are kept and a portion is missing. The sample has around 17,000 clones; around 78% are singletons. The source was CD4+ T cells from blood, collected before the fourth cycle of nivolumab. The receptors originated from a human donor with classical Hodgkin lymphoma.

This clone has a handful of counts. The V call is TRBV7-9, the J call TRBJ2-5; tentatively, D is TRBD1 or TRBD2 (5 bases each). V lost 3 bases and J 7 bases, leaving 18 bases between the germline ends. The CDR3 contains 15 residues. Germline CDR1 is SEHNR and CDR2 is FQNEAQ (reference sequence). CDR3 DNA: TGTGCCAGCAGCTTTGGGGGAAAGACTCCTGGGACCCAGTACTTC. Residues: CASSFGGKTPGTQYF.

The chain couples TRBV7-9 to TRBJ2-1, with D possibly matching TRBD1 (5 bases). This CDR3 region has 11 residues. Germline lookup yields CDR1 SEHNR and CDR2 FQNEAQ (reference sequence). Between the trimmed V and J ends, which lost 1 base and 10 bases, there was a span of 5 bases. The chain's CDR3 is CASSLGGEQFF. CDR3 nucleotide sequence: TGTGCCAGCAGCTTAGGGGGCGAGCAGTTCTTC. Full variable domain (rest looked up from reference TRBV7-9 and TRBJ2-1): DTGVSQNPRHKITKRGQNVTFRCDPISEHNRLYWYRQTLGQGPEFLTYFQNEAQLEKSRLLSDRFSAERPKGSFSTLEIQRTEQGDSAMYLCASSLGGEQFFGPGTRLTVL.

This clone was picked up a small number of times. The CDR3 nucleotides are TGTGCCAGCAGCCGAACAGGTTTCTCCTACGAGCAGTACTTC. Its protein product is CASSRTGFSYEQYF. V gene TRBV27 combines with J gene TRBJ2-7; weak D call: TRBD1 (5 bases). V was trimmed by 6 bases and J by 0 bases, leaving 12 bases between them. The CDR3 has 14 residues. CDR1 MNHEY and CDR2 SMNVEV come from the germline V gene (reference sequence).

CDR3 DNA: TGTGCCAGTAGTACCCCTAGTAGAGCAGGGGAGCAGCCCCAGCATTTT. Translation gives CASSTPSRAGEQPQHF. The chain employs TRBV19 and TRBJ1-5; D is perhaps TRBD1 (6 bases). With 4 bases removed from V and 7 bases from J, the gap between germline ends came to 20 bases. This CDR3 region has 16 residues. Germline CDR1 and CDR2: LNHDA and SQIVND (reference sequence). The full variable domain, in which reference TRBV19 and TRBJ1-5 provide the parts outside the CDR3, is DGGITQSPKYLFRKEGQNVTLSCEQNLNHDAMYWYRQDPGQGLRLIYYSQIVNDFQKGDIAEGYSVSREKKESFPLTVTSAQKNPTAFYLCASSTPSRAGEQPQHFGDGTRLSIL.

V gene TRBV19 combines with J gene TRBJ2-7; 9 bases are a match to TRBD2. This CDR3 has 14 residues. V was pared by 6 bases and J by 4 bases, with 7 bases of the junction left unmatched. Germline loops: CDR1 LNHDA, CDR2 SQIVND (reference sequence). The CDR3 spells CASRVSSGAYEQYF. CDR3 in DNA: TGTGCCAGTAGGGTTTCTAGCGGGGCGTACGAGCAGTACTTC.

This rearrangement joins TRBV5-4 to TRBJ2-7, with TRBD2 matching 12 bases. With 0 bases clipped from V and 4 bases from J, the junction kept 5 bases outside the gene matches. Germline CDR1 reads SGHNT; CDR2 reads YYREEE (reference sequence). This CDR3 contains 16 residues. CDR3 sequence reads: CASSLGGTSGLYEQYF. The CDR3 DNA is TGTGCCAGCAGCTTGGGGGGGACTAGCGGGTTGTACGAGCAGTACTTC.

This rearrangement joins TRBV7-2 to TRBJ2-7, with D perhaps TRBD2 (5 bases). Trimming removed 2 bases from V and 4 bases from J, with 21 bases in between. This CDR3 comprises 17 residues. Germline CDR1 and CDR2: SGHTA and FQGNSA. CDR3 nucleotides: TGTGCCAGCAGCTTAAGGGTGGAGGAAAAAGGCGGTTACGAGCAGTACTTC. It is translated as CASSLRVEEKGGYEQYF.

The rearrangement links TRBV7-5 to TRBJ2-7; TRBD1 was called by the table and not checked on the DNA. TRBV7-5 counts as a pseudogene. There are 15 residues in the CDR3. The DNA for the CDR3 is TGTGTCAGAAGCCGAATCCGGGACAGATCCTTCGAGCAGTACTTC. It encodes CVRSRIRDRSFEQYF.

This clone was detected once. CDR3 DNA: TGTGCCAGTAGTAGCAGACAGGGACAGCGAGGTGAAAAACTGTTTTTT. Its protein is CASSSRQGQRGEKLFF. The rearrangement links TRBV19 to TRBJ1-4, with 7 bases lining up with TRBD1. V was pared by 4 bases and J by 7 bases, with 12 bases of the junction left unmatched. CDR1 and CDR2 (germline): LNHDA, SQIVND (reference sequence). There are 16 residues in the CDR3.

The chain has TRBV6-1 and TRBJ2-1, with 9 bases that match TRBD2. Trimming took 2 bases from V and 7 from J; bases not matched to a gene: 6. This CDR3 has 15 amino acids. CDR1 is MNHNS, CDR2 SASEGT, per germline. The chain's CDR3 is CASSEMVAGVNEQFF. The CDR3 DNA follows: TGTGCCAGCAGTGAAATGGTAGCGGGAGTTAATGAGCAGTTCTTC.

The V and J genes are TRBV4-2 and TRBJ2-5; 14 bases line up with TRBD2. Germline V gene sequence: CDR1 LGHNA, CDR2 YNFKEQ. The CDR3 has 18 amino acids. J gave up 5 bases and V 0 bases, and 8 bases lay outside the gene matches. The CDR3 DNA reads as TGTGCCAGCAGCCAAGAAGGACTAGCGGGAGGATACAGGGAGACCCAGTACTTC. This sequence encodes CASSQEGLAGGYRETQYF.

CDR3 nucleotides: TGCGCCAGCAGCTTCGGTGCGGGGAGCGGGGACTACGAGCAGTACTTC. This encodes CASSFGAGSGDYEQYF. The V gene is TRBV5-1, the J gene TRBJ2-7; TRBD2 matches at 7 bases. Germline values: CDR1 SGHRS, CDR2 YFSETQ. CDR3 length: 16 residues. V gave up 2 bases and J gave up 3 bases; unmatched junction bases: 11.

This chain links TRBV19 with TRBJ2-1; D is uncertain. The CDR3 has 13 amino acids. CDR1 LNHDA and CDR2 SQIVND come from the germline V gene (reference sequence). Deletions cut 6 bases from V and 9 bases from J, with 15 bases between. The CDR3 region has the DNA TGTGCCAGTAGCCCGGATAGGCGTTTTGAGCAGTTCTTC. Protein sequence: CASSPDRRFEQFF.

The genes are TRBV6-6 and TRBJ1-1, with D uncertain. The germline CDR1 and CDR2 sequences are MNHNY and SVGAGI (reference sequence). Trimming left V 2 bases short and J 2 bases short, with 9 bases between. This CDR3 is 14 amino acids long. The CDR3 bases are TGTGCCAGCAGTTACCCGGACGGTAACACTGAAGCTTTCTTT. Translation: CASSYPDGNTEAFF.

V gene TRBV7-8 combines with J gene TRBJ2-1; 8 bases fit TRBD1. Losses at the gene ends were 5 bases for V and 9 bases for J; bases not matched to a gene: 15. The CDR3 contains 16 residues. Germline CDR1 reads SGHVS; CDR2 reads FQNEAQ. CDR3 nucleotide sequence: TGTGCCAGCAGCCTCTCAGGGGGCACCCTTTCGGGTGAGCAGTTCTTC. Its protein is CASSLSGGTLSGEQFF.

CDR3 coding DNA: TGTGCCATCACCGCTGGACTTACAGATACGCAGTATTTT. This gives the protein CAITAGLTDTQYF. The gene calls are TRBV10-3 and TRBJ2-3, with D perhaps TRBD2 (5 bases). Germline lookup yields CDR1 ENHRY and CDR2 SYGVKD. The CDR3 consists of 13 residues. Trimming removed 7 bases from V and 3 bases from J, with 11 bases in between.

This clone was counted once. This rearrangement joins TRBV6-5 to TRBJ1-5; D possibly corresponds to TRBD1 (6 bases). This CDR3 is built from 13 residues. Germline assignment: CDR1 MNHEY and CDR2 SVGAGI. V lost 5 bases, J lost 7 bases, and 12 bases lay in between. Written as DNA, the CDR3 is TGTGCCAGCAGTACAGGGTATGAGCAGCCCCAGCATTTT. This encodes CASSTGYEQPQHF.

The rearrangement joins TRBV18 to TRBJ1-1; 8 positions agree with TRBD1. V trimming: 3 bases; J trimming: 1 base; junction bases outside the gene matches: 4. This CDR3 has 15 amino acids. Germline values: CDR1 KGHSH, CDR2 LQKENI. The CDR3 DNA follows: TGTGCCAGCTCACCCTCAGGACAGGGGAACACTGAAGCTTTCTTT. Its translation is CASSPSGQGNTEAFF.

V gene TRBV30 combines with J gene TRBJ1-4; 9 bases line up with TRBD1. From germline, CDR1 is GTSNPN and CDR2 SVGIG (reference sequence). J was trimmed by 8 bases and V by 3 bases; bases with no gene match: 10. The CDR3 is made up of 15 amino acids. Here the CDR3 reads CAWSPAGQGGEKLFF. DNA for the CDR3: TGTGCCTGGAGCCCAGCGGGACAGGGAGGCGAAAAACTGTTTTTT. The full variable domain, its missing parts supplied by reference TRBV30 and TRBJ1-4, is SQTIHQWPATLVQPVGSPLSLECTVEGTSNPNLYWYRQAAGRGLQLLFYSVGIGQISSEVPQNLSASRPQDRQFILSSKKLLLSDSGFYLCAWSPAGQGGEKLFFGSGTQLSVL.

This clone was counted once. This chain uses TRBV27 with TRBJ2-2; possible D gene TRBD2, 8 bases. CDR1 is MNHEY, CDR2 SMNVEV, per germline (reference sequence). V lost 9 bases and J lost 5, with 16 bases in between. This CDR3 is 14 amino acids long. The CDR3 sequence is CASNREGATGELFF. As DNA, the CDR3 is TGTGCCAGTAACCGGGAGGGGGCGACCGGGGAGCTGTTTTTT.

V usage is TRBV5-1 and J usage is TRBJ1-5; perhaps TRBD1 as D (6 bases). V dropped 1 base and J dropped 2 bases, with 13 bases sitting between them. The CDR3 totals 16 residues. CDR1 and CDR2 (germline): SGHRS, YFSETQ. DNA of the CDR3: TGCGCCAGCAGCTTGATGCGGGGGCTGTGCAATCAGCCCCAGCATTTT. Translation: CASSLMRGLCNQPQHF.

The chain links TRBV10-3 to TRBJ2-1, with 13 nucleotides matching TRBD2. The germline gives CDR1 ENHRY, CDR2 SYGVKD. J lost 7 bases, V lost 1 base, and 10 bases had no gene match. The CDR3 loop spans 18 amino acids. The CDR3 reads CAISEYWTGTSGNNEQFF. In DNA form, the CDR3 reads TGTGCCATCAGTGAGTATTGGACAGGGACTAGCGGGAATAATGAGCAGTTCTTC.

This clone is medium-sized within its sample. This chain joins TRBV6-5 and TRBJ1-5; D is possibly TRBD1 (5 bases). The CDR3 is 14 amino acids. Germline loops: CDR1 MNHEY, CDR2 SVGAGI. V dropped 4 bases and J dropped 3 bases, with 10 bases sitting between them. The CDR3 nucleotides are TGTGCCAGCAGTTCGGGGGGATTCAATCAGCCCCAGCATTTT. It yields the protein CASSSGGFNQPQHF.

The gene calls are TRBV6-5 and TRBJ2-3; the match to TRBD2 covers 13 bases. Germline trimming cut 6 bases from V and 6 bases from J; bases unmatched to any gene: 3. CDR1 and CDR2 (germline): MNHEY, SVGAGI. The CDR3 extends over 14 amino acids. CDR3 in DNA: TGTGCCAGCAGGCGACTAGCGGGGGGCGATACGCAGTATTTT. This gives the protein CASRRLAGGDTQYF.

This chain links TRBV20-1 with TRBJ1-5; D unclear. Germline CDR1 is DFQATT and CDR2 is SNEGSKA (reference sequence). The CDR3 runs to 9 residues. The V end lost 6 bases, the J end lost 4 bases, and 1 base lay between the germline ends. CDR3 loop: CSANQPQHF. The CDR3, as DNA: TGCAGTGCAAATCAGCCCCAGCATTTT.

The chain has TRBV6-1 and TRBJ2-7; TRBD1 aligns across 8 bases. The germline gives CDR1 MNHNS, CDR2 SASEGT. V shed 0 bases and J 4 bases; nucleotides not matched to a gene: 11. The CDR3 contains 17 residues. This CDR3 reads CASSEARQGRTDYEQYF. Written as DNA, the CDR3 is TGTGCCAGCAGTGAAGCAAGACAGGGGCGGACGGATTACGAGCAGTACTTC.

The V and J genes are TRBV28 and TRBJ1-1; tentative D call: TRBD1 (6 bases). Trimming removed 6 bases from V and 0 bases from J, with 11 bases in between. CDR3 length: 14 amino acids. The germline CDR1 and CDR2 sequences are MDHEN and SYDVKM. In nucleotides, the CDR3 is TGTGCCAGCAGGACACAGGGCTTGAACACTGAAGCTTTCTTT. Protein product: CASRTQGLNTEAFF.